The 12 T cell receptor beta chains listed next were all sequenced from one sample in a study of cytomegalovirus exposure and HLA in healthy donors. The protocol was immunoSEQ multiplex PCR, while the TCRdb copy is restricted to in-frame clones and leaves out a portion. The table has some 83,000 clones, 94% seen once. Sequenced material: PBMCs. The source of these receptors is a woman younger than 30 in good health and CMV-seronegative.

The V call is TRBV9, the J call TRBJ1-1; D remains ambiguous. CDR3 length: 16 residues. In germline, CDR1 is SGDLS, CDR2 YYNGEE. Trimming stripped 0 bases from V and 2 bases from J, with 14 bases between. The CDR3 DNA follows: TGTGCCAGCAGCGTAGCCGCGTTGGGCTTAAACACTGAAGCTTTCTTT. Its translation is CASSVAALGLNTEAFF.

This chain links TRBV4-3 with TRBJ1-1; perhaps TRBD1 as D (6 bases). The V and J ends lost 4 bases and 1 base respectively, with 16 bases between them. Per germline, CDR1 LGHNA and CDR2 YSLEER. This CDR3 region has 16 residues. Written as DNA, the CDR3 is TGCGCCAGCAGCCGAACGATAAGGACAGAGAACACTGAAGCTTTCTTT. Encoded protein: CASSRTIRTENTEAFF.

This chain connects TRBV28 to TRBJ2-1; 10 bases agree with TRBD2. The CDR3 totals 15 residues. CDR1 is MDHEN and CDR2 is SYDVKM in the germline V gene. The CDR3 coding sequence is TGTGGCTCATCCGGGACTAGCGTGTTCTACAATGAGCAGTTCTTC. The encoded protein is CGSSGTSVFYNEQFF.

This chain joins TRBV15 and TRBJ2-7, with TRBD2 matching 7 bases. CDR3 length equals 16 residues. V trimming: 0 bases; J trimming: 2 bases; junction bases outside the gene matches: 7. Germline V gene lookup returns CDR1 LNHNV and CDR2 YYDKDF (reference sequence). This CDR3 is CATSREPGTTPYEQYF. Written as DNA, the CDR3 is TGTGCCACCAGCAGAGAGCCCGGGACTACCCCCTACGAGCAGTACTTC.

CDR3 loop: CAWSKGQGNTGELFF. In DNA, the CDR3 is TGTGCCTGGAGTAAGGGACAGGGGAACACCGGGGAGCTGTTTTTT. V gene TRBV30 combines with J gene TRBJ2-2; TRBD1 matches at 9 bases. With 2 bases clipped from V and 1 base from J, the junction kept 2 bases outside the gene matches. CDR1 is GTSNPN, CDR2 SVGIG, per germline (reference sequence). The CDR3 is 15 amino acids.

V and J are TRBV5-1 and TRBJ1-1, with D hard to call. V dropped 3 bases and J dropped 3 bases, with 3 bases sitting between them. Germline V gene data show CDR1 as SGHRS and CDR2 as YFSETQ. The CDR3 contains 11 residues. CDR3 in DNA: TGCGCCAGCAGCTCGGACACTGAAGCTTTCTTT. Its translation is CASSSDTEAFF. The full variable domain, rest sourced from reference TRBV5-1 and TRBJ1-1, is KAGVTQTPRYLIKTRGQQVTLSCSPISGHRSVSWYQQTPGQGLQFLFEYFSETQRNKGNFPGRFSGRQFSNSRSEMNVSTLELGDSALYLCASSSDTEAFFGQGTRLTVV.

This clone was recorded once. V is TRBV11-2 and J is TRBJ2-3; D is ambiguous. Germline CDR1 reads SGHAT; CDR2 reads FQNNGV. This CDR3 spans 16 amino acids. Trimming shortened V by 4 bases and J by 2 bases, and 16 bases separated the two germline ends. The chain's CDR3 is CASSSRLGFPTDTQYF. Here the CDR3 DNA reads TGTGCCAGCAGCTCTAGGCTCGGATTCCCCACAGATACGCAGTATTTT.

The J gene is TRBJ2-2, the V gene TRBV10-2; 10 bases are shared with TRBD1. This CDR3 has 14 amino acids. Per germline, CDR1 WSHSY and CDR2 SAAADI. Unmatched junction bases numbered 3, after V lost 5 bases and J lost 6 bases. Written as DNA, the CDR3 is TGCGCCAGCAGTCGACAGGGGGCGCCCGGGGAGCTGTTTTTT. It specifies CASSRQGAPGELFF.

This sequence joins TRBV4-2 and TRBJ1-4, with TRBD1 identical over 7 bases. The germline gives CDR1 LGHNA, CDR2 YNFKEQ. The CDR3 extends over 15 amino acids. The junction had 6 bases not matched to a gene; V was cut back by 0 bases and J by 8 bases. The chain's CDR3 is CASSQDRGGGEKLFF. The CDR3 coding sequence is TGTGCCAGCAGCCAAGATCGAGGGGGCGGCGAAAAACTGTTTTTT.

V usage is TRBV6-1 and J usage is TRBJ2-5, with a possible D match to TRBD1 (6 bases). The germline V gene has CDR1 MNHNS and CDR2 SASEGT. The V gene lost 4 bases and the J gene lost 2 bases, with 11 bases spanning the gap. This CDR3 has 14 residues. In nucleotides, the CDR3 is TGTGCCAGCAGTGTCGACAGGAAACAAGAGACCCAGTACTTC. Its translation: CASSVDRKQETQYF.

This chain's CDR3 is CASSPGTASGEQYF. In DNA form, the CDR3 reads TGTGCCAGCAGCCCCGGGACAGCCTCTGGGGAGCAGTACTTC. The chain couples TRBV5-4 to TRBJ2-7, with TRBD1 matching 7 bases. The CDR3 sequence is 14 residues long. CDR1 SGHNT and CDR2 YYREEE come from the germline V gene (reference sequence). The junction had 11 bases not matched to a gene; V was cut back by 4 bases and J by 7 bases.

The rearrangement uses TRBV30 and TRBJ2-1; TRBD2 might be the D (6 bases). Trimming took 5 bases from V and 8 from J, leaving 13 bases between them. CDR3 size: 12 residues. CDR1 and CDR2 (germline): GTSNPN, SVGIG (reference sequence). CDR3 amino acids: CAWVKAGHEQFF. DNA for the CDR3: TGTGCCTGGGTAAAAGCGGGTCATGAGCAGTTCTTC. Supplemented by reference TRBV30 and TRBJ2-1, the full variable domain reads SQTIHQWPATLVQPVGSPLSLECTVEGTSNPNLYWYRQAAGRGLQLLFYSVGIGQISSEVPQNLSASRPQDRQFILSSKKLLLSDSGFYLCAWVKAGHEQFFGPGTRLTVL.